What follows is one T cell receptor (beta chain) and its context. What it recognizes is unknown. CDR1 and CDR2 (germline): MGHRA, YSYEKL. This CDR3 region has 16 residues. V was shortened by 0 bases and J by 8 bases, with 14 bases between the two germline ends. The data stem from a study of T cell repertoires in cytomegalovirus infection. TCRdb re-called the reads with MiXCR, one entry per CDR3 protein. In the table there are about 740,000 distinct CDR3 sequences, approximately 33% of which are singletons. Study-level findings and limits: Dominating the ex vivo response were TCR beta clonotypes that were CMV-specific and HLA-C-restricted.

This specimen consisted of cultured PBMCs, obtained from culture after CMV antigen stimulation. The V call is TRBV4-1, the J call TRBJ1-6; a possible D gene is TRBD1 (5 bases). This clonotype was sampled from a human donor in good health (CMV status not recorded). Some clones in this sample may be carry-over from other donors' samples. The CDR3 protein is CASSQEGLGVDSPLHF. The CDR3, as DNA: TGCGCCAGCAGCCAAGAGGGACTGGGGGTGGATTCACCCCTCCACTTT.